This T cell receptor beta chain derives from a study of T cells in Graves' hyperthyroidism and ophthalmopathy. This clonotype was seen ten or more times. RNA transcripts provided the source from which TCR beta CDR3 regions were amplified. With the HTBI primer set, the TCR CDR3 went through a first round of RT-PCR. TCRdb recomputed calls from the multiplex PCR reads with MiXCR, one row per CDR3 protein. The data contain 450,000 to 700,000 distinct CDR3 sequences, 35% to 55% of them singletons. V lost 1 base, J lost 8 bases, and 11 bases lay in between. The CDR3 spans 13 residues. Per germline, CDR1 MGHRA and CDR2 YSYEKL.

Sequencing was performed on peripheral blood or thyroid tissue (not recorded which). The sequence derives from an adult woman with Graves' disease, either hyperthyroidism or ophthalmopathy (not recorded which). The chain joins TRBV4-1 to TRBJ2-5; no clear D gene. The CDR3 loop is CASSQVGPDTQYF. The CDR3 DNA reads TGCGCCAGCAGCCAAGTTGGCCCGGACACCCAGTACTTC.